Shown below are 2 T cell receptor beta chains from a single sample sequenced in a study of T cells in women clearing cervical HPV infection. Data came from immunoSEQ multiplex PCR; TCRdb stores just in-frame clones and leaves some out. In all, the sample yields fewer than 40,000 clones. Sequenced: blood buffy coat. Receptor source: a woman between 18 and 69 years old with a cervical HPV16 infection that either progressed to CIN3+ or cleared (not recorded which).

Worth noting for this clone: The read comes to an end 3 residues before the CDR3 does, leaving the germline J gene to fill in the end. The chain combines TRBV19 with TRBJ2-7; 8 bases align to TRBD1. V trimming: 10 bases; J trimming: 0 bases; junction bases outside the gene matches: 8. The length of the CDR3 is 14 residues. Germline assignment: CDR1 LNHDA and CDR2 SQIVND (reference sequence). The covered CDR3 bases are TGTGCCACCCGAACAGGGGGGAGCTCCTACGAG. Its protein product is CATRTGGSSYE. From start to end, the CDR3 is CATRTGGSSYEQYF.

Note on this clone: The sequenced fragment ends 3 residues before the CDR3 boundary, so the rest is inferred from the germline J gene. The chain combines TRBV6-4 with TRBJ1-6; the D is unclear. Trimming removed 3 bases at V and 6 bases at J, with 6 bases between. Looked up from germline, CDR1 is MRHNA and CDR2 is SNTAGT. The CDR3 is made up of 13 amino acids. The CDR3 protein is CASSEGFNSPLHF. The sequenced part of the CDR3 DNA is TGTGCCAGCAGTGAAGGTTTTAATTCACCC.